This T cell receptor beta chain emerged from a study of post-analysis software for immune sequencing data. Looking at the study overall: Both relapsing-remitting and secondary progressive multiple sclerosis featured among the disease courses, as did progressive-relapsing multiple sclerosis.

The TCR beta cDNA libraries contained unique molecular identifiers. Around 500,000 cDNA molecules were recovered from an input of 1 to 10 million T cells. One entry per CDR3 protein, called by TCRdb with MiXCR from the PCR reads. The table has hundreds of thousands of distinct CDR3 sequences, roughly three fifths seen once. General study results and limits: A significant reduction in normalized Chao1 diversity was observed in multiple sclerosis patients versus controls. Patients had higher frequencies than controls of a few TRBV segments, including TRBV5-6, TRBV5-1 and TRBV20-1.

After removal of 5 bases from V and 5 bases from J, the junction contained 2 bases not matched to a gene. Germline CDR1 reads SGHTA; CDR2 reads FQGTGA. The CDR3 sequence is 14 residues long. On this clonotype itself: The antigen is undetermined.

The gene calls are TRBV7-3 and TRBJ1-6, with TRBD1 matching 8 bases. The origin of this receptor is a girl aged 2 to 9 with multiple sclerosis. The sequenced sample consisted of blood. This chain's CDR3 is CASSQTGDNSPLHF. The CDR3 bases are TGTGCCAGCAGCCAGACAGGGGATAATTCACCCCTCCACTTT.